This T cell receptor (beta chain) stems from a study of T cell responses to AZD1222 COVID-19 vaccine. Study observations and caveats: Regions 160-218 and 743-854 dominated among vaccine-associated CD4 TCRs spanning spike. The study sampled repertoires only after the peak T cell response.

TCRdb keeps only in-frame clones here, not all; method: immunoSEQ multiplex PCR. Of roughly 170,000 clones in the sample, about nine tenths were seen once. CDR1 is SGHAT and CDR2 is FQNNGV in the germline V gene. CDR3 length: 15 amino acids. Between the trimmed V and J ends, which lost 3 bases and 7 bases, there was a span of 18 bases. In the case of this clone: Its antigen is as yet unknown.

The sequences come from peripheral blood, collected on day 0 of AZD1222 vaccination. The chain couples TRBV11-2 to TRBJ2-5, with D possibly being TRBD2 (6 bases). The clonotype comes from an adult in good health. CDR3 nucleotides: TGTGCCAGCAGCTTCACGGGACTCTCGGATGGGACCCAGTACTTC. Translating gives CASSFTGLSDGTQYF.